This T cell receptor (beta chain) was captured in a study of tissue T cells after allogeneic stem cell transplantation. Repertoires were generated with immunoSEQ multiplex PCR, while TCRdb's copy carries only in-frame clones and drops some. The data contain around 670 clones, under 50% of them seen just once; the ten biggest clones take up around 29%. The CDR3 extends over 15 amino acids. Trimming pared 6 bases from V and 8 bases from J, leaving 19 bases between. Germline CDR1 reads MNHEY; CDR2 reads SVGEGT. This research-autopsy study prospectively enrolled adult allogeneic hematopoietic cell transplant recipients with steroid-refractory graft-versus-host disease.

The specimen comprised duodenal tissue, sampled at autopsy. The J gene is TRBJ1-4, the V gene TRBV6-2 or TRBV6-3, with D possibly being TRBD1 (6 bases). The clonotype was recovered from a female patient aged 35 to 69 with steroid-refractory graft-versus-host disease after an allogeneic stem cell transplant. Some T cells here may be from the graft donor. The CDR3 loop reads CASSSSSGGREKLFF. DNA for the CDR3: TGTGCCAGCAGCTCCTCATCGGGGGGCAGGGAAAAACTGTTTTTT.